Listed here are 5 T cell receptor beta chains from one sample, sequenced in a study of T cells in localized non-small cell lung cancer. The assay was immunoSEQ multiplex PCR, and TCRdb's table has in-frame clones only and misses some. This table holds 70,000 to 95,000 clones, approximately 91% found once. The specimen comprised PBMCs, sampled before any cancer treatment. These receptor sequences come from a woman between 35 and 75 years old with stage II squamous cell lung carcinoma.

This rearrangement joins TRBV29-1 to TRBJ1-2; the D gene is possibly TRBD1 (5 bases). Germline V gene lookup returns CDR1 SQVTM and CDR2 ANQGSEA. V lost 6 bases, J lost 3 bases, and 17 bases lay in between. The CDR3 has 14 amino acids. CDR3 sequence (DNA): TGCAGCGTCGGCAGGATAGGGGATGACTATGGCTACACCTTC. Translating it yields CSVGRIGDDYGYTF.

The chain employs TRBV16 and TRBJ1-4, with a tentative D call TRBD1 (5 bases). Trimming left V 0 bases short and J 8 bases short, with 16 bases between. Looked up from germline, CDR1 is KGHSY and CDR2 is FQNENV. The CDR3 extends over 16 amino acids. CDR3 in amino acids: CASSQSVGRVEEKLFF. CDR3 bases: TGTGCCAGCAGCCAATCGGTCGGCAGGGTGGAGGAAAAACTGTTTTTT.

The genes are TRBV10-2 and TRBJ2-5, with a weak D call TRBD2 (6 bases). Germline V gives CDR1 WSHSY, CDR2 SAAADI. The CDR3 covers 16 residues. V was pared by 3 bases and J by 4 bases, with 18 bases between. CDR3 in amino acids: CASSDPRLGLGETQYF. CDR3 bases: TGCGCCAGCAGTGACCCTAGACTAGGTTTGGGAGAGACCCAGTACTTC.

V usage is TRBV30 and J usage is TRBJ1-2; D is undetermined. This CDR3 spans 11 amino acids. Germline CDR1 reads GTSNPN; CDR2 reads SVGIG (reference sequence). The V end lost 2 bases, the J end lost 7 bases, and 8 bases lay between the germline ends. CDR3 sequence: CAWSRTRGYTF. The CDR3 DNA reads TGTGCCTGGAGTAGGACCCGTGGCTACACCTTC.

The chain employs TRBV30 and TRBJ1-5; the match to TRBD1 covers 7 bases. Germline V CDR1 and CDR2: GTSNPN, SVGIG (reference sequence). V shed 4 bases, J shed 0 bases, and the junction held 6 bases outside the gene matches. The CDR3 is made up of 15 amino acids. The CDR3 protein is CAWTPGQLSNQPQHF. As DNA, the CDR3 is TGTGCCTGGACACCGGGACAGCTTAGCAATCAGCCCCAGCATTTT.